A selection of T cell receptor beta chains follows, all from one sample in a study of blood T cell repertoires in COVID-19. Sequencing was performed with immunoSEQ multiplex PCR; in TCRdb, only in-frame clones are kept and a portion is missing. Among 250,000 to 350,000 clones listed, about 89% were seen once. Source material: peripheral blood. The receptors were gathered from a man aged 25 to 45 with acute or convalescent COVID-19. The CDR3 runs from the conserved cysteine through the conserved F or W. Each record gives: V gene, clone size, D gene, J gene, CDR3 DNA, CDR3 protein. The D gene is left open where the match is weak. Expanded clones are given a class, and other clones once, few, many or no size at all.

v_gene: TRBV19; abundance: .; d_gene: TRBD2; j_gene: TRBJ2-1; CDR3nt: TGTGCCACGAAACTAGCGGAGACCTACAATGAGCAGTTCTTC; CDR3aa: CATKLAETYNEQFF
v_gene: TRBV5-1; abundance: .; d_gene: TRBD1; j_gene: TRBJ1-5; CDR3nt: TGCGCCAGCAGCTTGACAGGGGAGGGCAATCAGCCCCAGCATTTT; CDR3aa: CASSLTGEGNQPQHF
v_gene: TRBV5-6; abundance: .; d_gene: TRBD2; j_gene: TRBJ2-5; CDR3nt: TGTGCCAGCAATCGAGGGCTGGGGACTAGCGGGTTCCAAGAGACCCAGTACTTC; CDR3aa: CASNRGLGTSGFQETQYF
v_gene: TRBV11-2; abundance: .; d_gene: .; j_gene: TRBJ1-5; CDR3nt: TGTGCCAGCAGCTTAGATGGGGGGTCGGGGCAGCCCCAGCATTTT; CDR3aa: CASSLDGGSGQPQHF
v_gene: TRBV18; abundance: .; d_gene: TRBD1; j_gene: TRBJ2-7; CDR3nt: TGTGCCAGCTCACAAATGACAGGGGACTCCTACGAGCAGTACTTC; CDR3aa: CASSQMTGDSYEQYF
v_gene: TRBV5-4; abundance: .; d_gene: .; j_gene: TRBJ1-3; CDR3nt: TGTGCCAGCAGCCCACCGGGCTCTGGAAACACCATATATTTT; CDR3aa: CASSPPGSGNTIYF
v_gene: TRBV7-3; abundance: .; d_gene: .; j_gene: TRBJ2-1; CDR3nt: TGTGCCAGCAGCCCTCGACGGGAGAACTACAATGAGCAGTTCTTC; CDR3aa: CASSPRRENYNEQFF
v_gene: TRBV27; abundance: .; d_gene: .; j_gene: TRBJ1-6; CDR3nt: TGTGCCAGCGGGCGGCCGGGGGAGTCACCCCTCCACTTT; CDR3aa: CASGRPGESPLHF
v_gene: TRBV6-5; abundance: .; d_gene: .; j_gene: TRBJ1-5; CDR3nt: TGTGCCAGCAGTACAGGGTATAGCAATCAGCCCCAGCATTTT; CDR3aa: CASSTGYSNQPQHF
v_gene: TRBV28; abundance: .; d_gene: .; j_gene: TRBJ1-5; CDR3nt: TGTGCCAGCAGCCCCCGAGGGCAGTCTAGCAATCAGCCCCAGCATTTT; CDR3aa: CASSPRGQSSNQPQHF
v_gene: TRBV19; abundance: .; d_gene: TRBD2; j_gene: TRBJ2-1; CDR3nt: TGTGCCAGTTATAGCGGGAGGGGAAATGAGCAGTTCTTC; CDR3aa: CASYSGRGNEQFF
v_gene: TRBV13; abundance: once; d_gene: .; j_gene: TRBJ1-1; CDR3nt: TGTGCCAGCAGCTTATACCGTTTTAGGACACCTGACACTGAAGCTTTCTTT; CDR3aa: CASSLYRFRTPDTEAFF
v_gene: TRBV19; abundance: .; d_gene: .; j_gene: TRBJ1-3; CDR3nt: TGTGCCAGTAACCCCCTGAGCCCTGGAAACACCATATATTTT; CDR3aa: CASNPLSPGNTIYF
v_gene: TRBV6-6; abundance: few; d_gene: .; j_gene: TRBJ2-1; CDR3nt: TGTGCCAGCAGGGGCCACAATGAGCAGTTCTTC; CDR3aa: CASRGHNEQFF
v_gene: TRBV10-2; abundance: .; d_gene: .; j_gene: TRBJ2-5; CDR3nt: TGCGCCAGCAGTGAGTCGAATTTGCGAGCCTCCGGGACCCAGTACTTC; CDR3aa: CASSESNLRASGTQYF
v_gene: TRBV3-1/TRBV3-2; abundance: once; d_gene: .; j_gene: TRBJ1-1; CDR3nt: TGTGCCAGCAGCCAAGAAGACACTCACACTGAAGCTTTCTTT; CDR3aa: CASSQEDTHTEAFF
v_gene: TRBV23-1; abundance: .; d_gene: .; j_gene: TRBJ2-5; CDR3nt: TGCGCCAGCAGTCAAACCCCCCGAGACAGCCAAGAGACCCAGTACTTC; CDR3aa: CASSQTPRDSQETQYF
v_gene: TRBV7-9; abundance: .; d_gene: .; j_gene: TRBJ2-1; CDR3nt: TGTGCCAGCAGCTTAGTCCCCATTTACAATGAGCAGTTCTTC; CDR3aa: CASSLVPIYNEQFF
v_gene: TRBV6-1; abundance: .; d_gene: .; j_gene: TRBJ1-4; CDR3nt: TGTGCCAGCAGTGAGGCCGGGAATGAAAAACTGTTTTTT; CDR3aa: CASSEAGNEKLFF
v_gene: TRBV5-1; abundance: .; d_gene: TRBD1; j_gene: TRBJ2-5; CDR3nt: TGCGCCAGCAGCTCAGGGGGCCAAGAGACCCAGTACTTC; CDR3aa: CASSSGGQETQYF
v_gene: TRBV5-5; abundance: .; d_gene: .; j_gene: TRBJ1-3; CDR3nt: TGTGCCAGCAGCTTGGCCGGTCCCTCTGGAAACACCATATATTTT; CDR3aa: CASSLAGPSGNTIYF
v_gene: TRBV11-2; abundance: .; d_gene: .; j_gene: TRBJ1-6; CDR3nt: TGTGCCAGCAGCTTAGTAGCCGGGGGTTGGAATTCACCCCTCCACTTT; CDR3aa: CASSLVAGGWNSPLHF
v_gene: TRBV7-3; abundance: .; d_gene: .; j_gene: TRBJ1-2; CDR3nt: TGTGCCAGCAGCTCAACAGGGCCAGGGGACTATGGCTACACCTTC; CDR3aa: CASSSTGPGDYGYTF
v_gene: TRBV27; abundance: .; d_gene: TRBD1; j_gene: TRBJ2-7; CDR3nt: TGTGCCAGCAGACCCGGGGACAGCACCTACGAGCAGTACTTC; CDR3aa: CASRPGDSTYEQYF
v_gene: TRBV12-5; abundance: .; d_gene: .; j_gene: TRBJ1-1; CDR3nt: TGTGCTAGTGGTCAAACGTCGGGGGGGACTGAAGCTTTCTTT; CDR3aa: CASGQTSGGTEAFF
v_gene: TRBV5-6; abundance: .; d_gene: TRBD2; j_gene: TRBJ2-5; CDR3nt: TGTGCCAGCAGCCCCTATCTACGCCGAGGACTAGGATGGGAGACCCAGTACTTC; CDR3aa: CASSPYLRRGLGWETQYF
v_gene: TRBV6-5; abundance: few; d_gene: TRBD1; j_gene: TRBJ1-2; CDR3nt: TGTGCCAGCAGTTCCACATCCGGGACAGGGGACGGCTACACCTTC; CDR3aa: CASSSTSGTGDGYTF
v_gene: TRBV11-2; abundance: few; d_gene: .; j_gene: TRBJ1-5; CDR3nt: TGTGCCAGCAGCTCGCTTAGGGGGAATCAGCCCCAGCATTTT; CDR3aa: CASSSLRGNQPQHF
v_gene: TRBV18; abundance: .; d_gene: .; j_gene: TRBJ1-2; CDR3nt: TGTGCCAGCTCCCCCGGAGAGGTCTATGGCTACACCTTC; CDR3aa: CASSPGEVYGYTF
v_gene: TRBV11-2; abundance: .; d_gene: .; j_gene: TRBJ1-3; CDR3nt: TGTGCCAGCAGCCAAACGAGGTCTGGAAACACCATATATTTT; CDR3aa: CASSQTRSGNTIYF
v_gene: TRBV5-1; abundance: .; d_gene: TRBD2; j_gene: TRBJ2-7; CDR3nt: TGCGCCAGCAGCCAGGGACTAGCGGGAGTTGAGCAGTACTTC; CDR3aa: CASSQGLAGVEQYF
v_gene: TRBV6-4; abundance: .; d_gene: TRBD1; j_gene: TRBJ2-1; CDR3nt: TGTGCCAGCAGTCTGACAGGGGTCAATGAGCAGTTCTTC; CDR3aa: CASSLTGVNEQFF
v_gene: TRBV19; abundance: .; d_gene: .; j_gene: TRBJ1-1; CDR3nt: TGTGCCAGTAGTATCCGGAGTATGAACACTGAAGCTTTCTTT; CDR3aa: CASSIRSMNTEAFF
v_gene: TRBV28; abundance: .; d_gene: .; j_gene: TRBJ1-2; CDR3nt: TGTGCCAGCAGTCTAACAGGGCCCCCCTATGGCTACACCTTC; CDR3aa: CASSLTGPPYGYTF
v_gene: TRBV6-6; abundance: .; d_gene: TRBD1; j_gene: TRBJ2-2; CDR3nt: TGTGCCAGCACCATGACAGGGCCCGGGGAGCTGTTTTTT; CDR3aa: CASTMTGPGELFF
v_gene: TRBV5-6; abundance: .; d_gene: .; j_gene: TRBJ1-1; CDR3nt: TGTGCCAGCAGCTTAGGCGGGGGGACTGAAGCTTTCTTT; CDR3aa: CASSLGGGTEAFF
v_gene: TRBV3-1/TRBV3-2; abundance: once; d_gene: .; j_gene: TRBJ2-7; CDR3nt: TGTGCCAGCAGCCAGATTAGCAACGAGCAGTACTTC; CDR3aa: CASSQISNEQYF
v_gene: TRBV19; abundance: .; d_gene: .; j_gene: TRBJ2-3; CDR3nt: TGTGCCAGTCATCCGGACGGAGGATATACGCAGTATTTT; CDR3aa: CASHPDGGYTQYF
v_gene: TRBV5-1; abundance: .; d_gene: TRBD1; j_gene: TRBJ2-3; CDR3nt: TGCGCCAGCAGCTTCCGACGGGACAGGGTTTCGGGTACGCAGTATTTT; CDR3aa: CASSFRRDRVSGTQYF
v_gene: TRBV3-1/TRBV3-2; abundance: few; d_gene: .; j_gene: TRBJ1-2; CDR3nt: TGTGCCAGCAGTAATAGTCTCAAGAATGGCTACACCTTC; CDR3aa: CASSNSLKNGYTF
v_gene: TRBV27; abundance: .; d_gene: TRBD1; j_gene: TRBJ1-1; CDR3nt: TGTGCCAGCACAAGGACGACAGGGGGCAACACTGAAGCTTTCTTT; CDR3aa: CASTRTTGGNTEAFF
v_gene: TRBV15; abundance: few; d_gene: .; j_gene: TRBJ1-1; CDR3nt: TGTGCCACCAGCAGGGGTCGGACAGCCTATGAAGCTTTCTTT; CDR3aa: CATSRGRTAYEAFF